These 21 T cell receptor beta chains were sequenced from one sample in a study of vaccination and CD4 T cells after COVID-19. Specified treatment: approximately 10-day PBMC culture with coronavirus spike peptide pools or control peptides (ViraFEST assay). Antigen specificity for these receptors is unknown. Sequence data for DNA of cultured CD4+ T cells were generated by the Oncomine TCR Beta short-read assay. TCRdb recomputed calls from the PCR reads with MiXCR, one row per CDR3 protein. The data contain about 15,000 distinct CDR3 sequences, 50% to 75% of them singletons. The sequenced sample was CD4+ T cells from blood, cultured in vitro. These receptors came from a human donor who had recovered from COVID-19.

This clonotype was picked up a small number of times. The chain carries TRBV6-1 and TRBJ1-6; D uncertain. This CDR3 is 16 amino acids long. Between the trimmed V and J ends, which lost 7 bases and 0 bases, there was a span of 13 bases. Per the germline V gene, CDR1 is MNHNS and CDR2 is SASEGT. The CDR3 sequence: CASKTQTFSYNSPLHF. The CDR3 nucleotides are TGTGCCAGCAAAACGCAGACCTTCTCCTATAATTCACCCCTCCACTTT.

This chain joins TRBV10-2 and TRBJ2-7, with D possibly TRBD2 on 6 matching bases. CDR1 and CDR2 from the germline V gene are WSHSY and SAAADI. The CDR3 is 17 residues long. V lost 2 bases, J lost 2 bases, and 19 bases lay in between. The DNA for the CDR3 is TGCGCCAGCAGTGAGGGAGCGGGCCGAGAAACTCCCTACGAGCAGTACTTC. This encodes CASSEGAGRETPYEQYF.

The chain recombines TRBV7-9 with TRBJ2-3; 10 bases map to TRBD2. The CDR3 extends over 17 amino acids. Germline V gene lookup returns CDR1 SEHNR and CDR2 FQNEAQ (reference sequence). V was pared by 1 base and J by 4 bases, with 8 bases of the junction left unmatched. The CDR3 spells CASSLGASGRFADTQYF. CDR3 nucleotides: TGTGCCAGCAGCTTAGGGGCTAGCGGGAGATTCGCAGATACGCAGTATTTT.

The chain combines TRBV10-1 with TRBJ1-1, with D possibly matching TRBD1 (5 bases). V was cut by 0 bases and J by 1 base, with 12 bases left in between. Germline V CDR1 and CDR2: WNHNN, SYGVQD (reference sequence). This CDR3 has 16 amino acids. The CDR3 spells CASSESGGEGNTEAFF. In nucleotides, the CDR3 is TGCGCCAGCAGTGAGTCCGGAGGGGAAGGGAACACTGAAGCTTTCTTT.

The gene calls are TRBV20-1 and TRBJ1-5; possibly TRBD1 for D (5 bases). Germline V CDR1 and CDR2: DFQATT, SNEGSKA (reference sequence). The CDR3 runs 11 residues. CDR3 DNA sequence: TGCGGGGCGGGGAATACTCAGCCCCAGCATTTT. Amino acids: CGAGNTQPQHF.

This chain uses TRBV25-1 with TRBJ1-3; 7 bases map to TRBD1. V dropped 2 bases and J dropped 2; count of bases not matched to a gene: 3. The germline V gene encodes CDR1 MGHDK and CDR2 SYGVNS. This CDR3 spans 15 amino acids. For the CDR3, the DNA is TGTGCCAGCAGTGAACCGGGGACAGCTGGAAACACCATATATTTT. This encodes CASSEPGTAGNTIYF.

V and J are TRBV7-8 and TRBJ2-1, with D uncertain. CDR1 is SGHVS and CDR2 is FQNEAQ in the germline V gene. The CDR3 totals 15 residues. Trimming removed 4 bases at V and 7 bases at J, with 17 bases between. The CDR3 reads CASSSYRLPQNEQFF. CDR3 nucleotides: TGTGCCAGCAGCTCCTATAGACTCCCACAAAATGAGCAGTTCTTC.

This clonotype has more than one count but fewer than ten. The chain has TRBV5-1 and TRBJ1-1; D remains ambiguous. The CDR3 is 13 amino acids. V was shortened by 3 bases and J by 1 base, with 7 bases between the two germline ends. Germline CDR1 SGHRS, CDR2 YFSETQ. CDR3: CASSWERNTEAFF. The CDR3 DNA follows: TGCGCCAGCAGCTGGGAGAGGAACACTGAAGCTTTCTTT.

CDR3 DNA: TGTGCCAGTAGCGGACCCCCAGAAAGTTACGAGCAGTACTTC. Its protein product is CASSGPPESYEQYF. The V call is TRBV19, the J call TRBJ2-7, with no clear D. Germline loops: CDR1 LNHDA, CDR2 SQIVND (reference sequence). V lost 6 bases to trimming and J lost 4 bases, with 16 bases between them. This CDR3 spans 14 amino acids.

This clonotype was observed once. The V and J genes are TRBV29-1 and TRBJ2-5, with TRBD2 matching over 9 bases. Germline lookup yields CDR1 SQVTM and CDR2 ANQGSEA. J was trimmed by 5 bases and V by 0 bases; bases with no gene match: 4. The CDR3 is 14 amino acids. The CDR3 nucleotides read TGCAGCGTTGAAGATCACCTAGCGGGGGAGACCCAGTACTTC. Protein: CSVEDHLAGETQYF. The whole variable domain, remainder taken from reference TRBV29-1 and TRBJ2-5, is SAVISQKPSRDICQRGTSLTIQCQVDSQVTMMFWYRQQPGQSLTLIATANQGSEATYESGFVIDKFPISRPNLTFSTLTVSNMSPEDSSIYLCSVEDHLAGETQYFGPGTRLLVL.

This clonotype was seen once. This rearrangement joins TRBV29-1 to TRBJ1-3; tentatively, D is TRBD1 (5 bases). The germline gives CDR1 SQVTM, CDR2 ANQGSEA. This CDR3 is 13 amino acids long. V dropped 4 bases and J dropped 2 bases, with 9 bases sitting between them. CDR3 DNA sequence: TGCAGCGTTGTTCCAGGGCCTGGAAACACCATATATTTT. Translation gives CSVVPGPGNTIYF.

This clonotype was counted only a few times. V gene TRBV7-2 combines with J gene TRBJ2-7; maybe TRBD2 (6 bases). CDR3 length: 13 amino acids. V was clipped by 10 bases and J by 5 bases, with 18 bases between them. Germline CDR1 SGHTA, CDR2 FQGNSA. The CDR3 nucleotides read TGTGCCACCGACCTAATCCGGGGGAACGAGCAGTACTTC. Encoded protein: CATDLIRGNEQYF.

The chain is built from TRBV7-2 and TRBJ2-5, with D possibly being TRBD1 or TRBD2 (6 bases each). The V end was cut by 8 bases, the J end by 5 bases, with 18 bases between. Germline V gene lookup returns CDR1 SGHTA and CDR2 FQGNSA. The length of the CDR3 is 14 residues. The CDR3 sequence is CASCPGAGRETQYF. CDR3 nucleotide sequence: TGTGCCAGCTGCCCGGGGGCAGGGCGGGAGACCCAGTACTTC.

This chain links TRBV6-1 with TRBJ2-1, with 11 nucleotides matching TRBD1. The germline gives CDR1 MNHNS, CDR2 SASEGT. V gave up 6 bases and J gave up 4 bases; unmatched junction bases: 8. The CDR3 length is 16 residues. The CDR3 spells CASRRPGQGAYNEQFF. The CDR3 bases are TGTGCCAGCAGACGACCCGGACAGGGGGCTTACAATGAGCAGTTCTTC.

The J gene is TRBJ1-1, the V gene TRBV18; TRBD1 matches 12 bases. CDR3 length: 17 residues. The germline V gene has CDR1 KGHSH and CDR2 LQKENI. V lost 3 bases to trimming and J lost 0 bases; unmatched junction nucleotides: 5. CDR3 sequence reads: CASSPRGQGAVNTEAFF. The CDR3 DNA follows: TGTGCCAGCTCACCCCGGGGACAGGGGGCAGTGAACACTGAAGCTTTCTTT.

As DNA, the CDR3 is TGCAGTGCCCCGGGACAGGGAAACACCATATATTTT. As protein: CSAPGQGNTIYF. V usage is TRBV20-1 and J usage is TRBJ1-3; 7 bases match TRBD1. The CDR3 spans 12 residues. Looked up from germline, CDR1 is DFQATT and CDR2 is SNEGSKA (reference sequence). Trimming at V came to 6 bases and at J to 4 bases, leaving 3 bases not matched to a gene.

This chain connects TRBV7-3 to TRBJ1-1; perhaps TRBD1 as D (5 bases). CDR3 length equals 13 residues. Germline V gene data show CDR1 as SGHTA and CDR2 as FQGTGA. V was trimmed by 2 bases and J by 3 bases, leaving 7 bases between them. The CDR3 DNA reads TGTGCCAGCAGCTTAGACAGATACACTGAAGCTTTCTTT. Its translation is CASSLDRYTEAFF.

The CDR3 DNA reads TGTGCCAGCAGTACCCTTTCACCGGGACACGGCTACACCTTC. Its translation is CASSTLSPGHGYTF. The genes are TRBV28 and TRBJ1-2, with D maybe TRBD1 (6 bases). V was cut by 5 bases and J by 8 bases, with 18 bases left in between. Germline CDR1 and CDR2: MDHEN and SYDVKM. This CDR3 comprises 14 residues.

This rearrangement joins TRBV24-1 to TRBJ2-1; the match to TRBD2 covers 14 bases. The CDR3 is 16 residues long. J was trimmed by 8 bases and V by 4 bases; bases with no gene match: 6. Germline V CDR1 and CDR2: KGHDR, SFDVKD. The CDR3 spells CATSEPTSGRGDEQFF. The CDR3 nucleotides are TGTGCCACCAGTGAACCGACTAGCGGGAGGGGTGATGAGCAGTTCTTC.

V and J are TRBV28 and TRBJ2-2; TRBD1 matches at 9 bases. The CDR3 covers 16 residues. Per the germline V gene, CDR1 is MDHEN and CDR2 is SYDVKM. The V gene end was trimmed by 4 bases and the J gene end by 5 bases; junction bases not matched to a gene: 8. CDR3 loop: CASSSAGQGSTGELFF. CDR3 coding DNA: TGTGCCAGCAGTTCAGCCGGACAGGGGAGTACCGGGGAGCTGTTTTTT.

The J gene is TRBJ2-3, the V gene TRBV4-1; D call uncertain. V was shortened by 4 bases and J by 5 bases, with 16 bases between the two germline ends. Germline assignment: CDR1 MGHRA and CDR2 YSYEKL. The CDR3 has 15 amino acids. Here the CDR3 DNA reads TGCGCCAGCAGCCCAAGGATCCTGGCACAAGATACGCAGTATTTT. Encoded protein: CASSPRILAQDTQYF.